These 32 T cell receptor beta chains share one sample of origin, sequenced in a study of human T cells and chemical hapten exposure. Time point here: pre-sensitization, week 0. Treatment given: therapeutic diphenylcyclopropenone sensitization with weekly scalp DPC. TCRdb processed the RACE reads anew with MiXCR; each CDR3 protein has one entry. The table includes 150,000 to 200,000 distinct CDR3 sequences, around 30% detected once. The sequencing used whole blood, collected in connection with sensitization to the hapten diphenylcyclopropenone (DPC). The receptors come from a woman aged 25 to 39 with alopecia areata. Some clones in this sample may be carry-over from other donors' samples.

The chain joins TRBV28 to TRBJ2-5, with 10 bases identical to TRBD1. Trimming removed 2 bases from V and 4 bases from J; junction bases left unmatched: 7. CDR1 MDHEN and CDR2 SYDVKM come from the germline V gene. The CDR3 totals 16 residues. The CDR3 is CASSLRQGAFRETQYF. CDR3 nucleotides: TGTGCCAGCAGTTTAAGACAGGGGGCATTTCGAGAGACCCAGTACTTC.

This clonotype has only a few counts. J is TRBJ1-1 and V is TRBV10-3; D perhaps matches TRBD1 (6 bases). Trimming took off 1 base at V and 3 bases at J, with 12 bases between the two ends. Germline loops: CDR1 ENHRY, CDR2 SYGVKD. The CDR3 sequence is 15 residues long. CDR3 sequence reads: CAISEYQGHDTEAFF. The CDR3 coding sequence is TGTGCCATCAGTGAGTACCAGGGACATGACACTGAAGCTTTCTTT.

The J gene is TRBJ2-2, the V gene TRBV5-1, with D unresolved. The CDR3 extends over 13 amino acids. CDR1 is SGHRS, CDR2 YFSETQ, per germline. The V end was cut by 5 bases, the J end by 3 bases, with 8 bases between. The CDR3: CASRPQDTGELFF. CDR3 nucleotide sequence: TGCGCCAGCAGACCACAAGACACCGGGGAGCTGTTTTTT.

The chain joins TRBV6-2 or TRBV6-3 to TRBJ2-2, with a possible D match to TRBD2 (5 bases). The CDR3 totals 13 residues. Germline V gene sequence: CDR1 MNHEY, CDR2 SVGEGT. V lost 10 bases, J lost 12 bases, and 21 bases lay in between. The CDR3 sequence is CATRSSGFVQLFF. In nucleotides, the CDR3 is TGTGCCACCAGATCCTCGGGATTCGTTCAGCTGTTTTTT.

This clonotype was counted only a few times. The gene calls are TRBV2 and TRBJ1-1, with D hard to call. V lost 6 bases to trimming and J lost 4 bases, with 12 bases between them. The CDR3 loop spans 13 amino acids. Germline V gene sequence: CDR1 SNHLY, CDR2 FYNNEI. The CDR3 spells CASREELGTEAFF. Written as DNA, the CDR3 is TGTGCCAGCAGGGAGGAGTTGGGCACTGAAGCTTTCTTT.

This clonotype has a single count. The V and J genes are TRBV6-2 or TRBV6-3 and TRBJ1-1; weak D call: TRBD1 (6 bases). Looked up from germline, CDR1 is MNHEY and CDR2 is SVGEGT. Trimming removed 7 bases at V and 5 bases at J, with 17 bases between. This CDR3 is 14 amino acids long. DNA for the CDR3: TGTGCCAGCAAGGGGATTACAGGGCTAACTGAAGCTTTCTTT. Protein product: CASKGITGLTEAFF.

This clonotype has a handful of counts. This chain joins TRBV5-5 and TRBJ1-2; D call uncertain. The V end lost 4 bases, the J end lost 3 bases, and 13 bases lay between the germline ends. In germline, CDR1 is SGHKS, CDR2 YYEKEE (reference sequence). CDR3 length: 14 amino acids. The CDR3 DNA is TGTGCCAGCAGCCCGGCAGGATACGACTATGGCTACACCTTC. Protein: CASSPAGYDYGYTF.

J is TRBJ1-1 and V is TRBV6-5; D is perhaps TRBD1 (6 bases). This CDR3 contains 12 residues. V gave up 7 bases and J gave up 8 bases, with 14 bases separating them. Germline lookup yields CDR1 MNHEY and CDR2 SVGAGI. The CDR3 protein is CASTQGIGEAFF. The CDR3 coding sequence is TGTGCCAGCACCCAGGGGATAGGAGAAGCTTTCTTT.

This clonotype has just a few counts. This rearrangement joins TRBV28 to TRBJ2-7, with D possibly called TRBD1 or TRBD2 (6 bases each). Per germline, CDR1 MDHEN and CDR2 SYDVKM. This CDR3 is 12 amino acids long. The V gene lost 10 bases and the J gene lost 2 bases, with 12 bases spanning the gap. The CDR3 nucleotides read TGTGCCACCCTAGGGGGGCCCTACGAGCAGTACTTC. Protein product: CATLGGPYEQYF. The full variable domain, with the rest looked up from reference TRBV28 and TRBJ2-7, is DVKVTQSSRYLVKRTGEKVFLECVQDMDHENMFWYRQDPGLGLRLIYFSYDVKMKEKGDIPEGYSVSREKKERFSLILESASTNQTSMYLCATLGGPYEQYFGPGTRLTVT.

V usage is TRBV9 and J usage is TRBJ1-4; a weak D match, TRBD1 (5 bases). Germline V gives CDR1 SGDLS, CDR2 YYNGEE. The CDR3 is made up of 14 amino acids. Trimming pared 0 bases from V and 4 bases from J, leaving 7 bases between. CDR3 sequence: CASSVGQINEKLFF. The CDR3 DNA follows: TGTGCCAGCAGCGTAGGACAGATTAATGAAAAACTGTTTTTT.

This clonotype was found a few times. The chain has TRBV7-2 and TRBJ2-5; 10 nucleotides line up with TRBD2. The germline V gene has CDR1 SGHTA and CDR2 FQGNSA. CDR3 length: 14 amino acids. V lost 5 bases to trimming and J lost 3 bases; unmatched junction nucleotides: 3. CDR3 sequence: CASSPGLAKETQYF. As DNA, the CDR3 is TGTGCCAGCAGCCCGGGACTAGCGAAAGAGACCCAGTACTTC.

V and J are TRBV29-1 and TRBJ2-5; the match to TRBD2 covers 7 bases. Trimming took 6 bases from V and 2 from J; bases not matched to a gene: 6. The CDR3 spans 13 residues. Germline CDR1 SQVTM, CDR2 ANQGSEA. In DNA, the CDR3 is TGCAGCGTACTCGAGGGACTACAAGAGACCCAGTACTTC. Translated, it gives CSVLEGLQETQYF.

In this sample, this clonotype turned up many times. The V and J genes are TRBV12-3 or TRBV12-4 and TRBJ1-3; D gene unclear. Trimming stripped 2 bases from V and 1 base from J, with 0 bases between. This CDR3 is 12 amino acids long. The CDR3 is CASSLSGNTIYF. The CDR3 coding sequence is TGTGCCAGCAGTTTATCTGGAAACACCATATATTTT.

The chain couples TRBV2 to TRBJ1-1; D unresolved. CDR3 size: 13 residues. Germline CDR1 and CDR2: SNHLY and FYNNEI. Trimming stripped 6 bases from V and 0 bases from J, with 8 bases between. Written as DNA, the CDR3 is TGTGCCAGCAGGGTTGGAGTGAACACTGAAGCTTTCTTT. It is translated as CASRVGVNTEAFF. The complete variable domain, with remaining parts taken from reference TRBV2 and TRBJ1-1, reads EPEVTQTPSHQVTQMGQEVILRCVPISNHLYFYWYRQILGQKVEFLVSFYNNEISEKSEIFDDQFSVERPDGSNFTLKIRSTKLEDSAMYFCASRVGVNTEAFFGQGTRLTVV.

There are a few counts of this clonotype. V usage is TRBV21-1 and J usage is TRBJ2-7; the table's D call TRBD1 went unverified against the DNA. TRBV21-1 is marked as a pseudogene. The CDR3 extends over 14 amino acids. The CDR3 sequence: CASSKEGTPYEQYF. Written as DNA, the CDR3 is TGTGCCAGCAGCAAAGAGGGGACCCCCTACGAGCAGTACTTC.

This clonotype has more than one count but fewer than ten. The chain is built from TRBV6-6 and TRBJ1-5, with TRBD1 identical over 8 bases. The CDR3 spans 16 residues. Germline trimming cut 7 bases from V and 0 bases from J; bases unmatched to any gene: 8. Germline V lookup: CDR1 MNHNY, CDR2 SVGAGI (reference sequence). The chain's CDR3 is CASKAGGFLSNQPQHF. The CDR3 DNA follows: TGTGCCAGCAAGGCAGGGGGCTTTCTTAGCAATCAGCCCCAGCATTTT.

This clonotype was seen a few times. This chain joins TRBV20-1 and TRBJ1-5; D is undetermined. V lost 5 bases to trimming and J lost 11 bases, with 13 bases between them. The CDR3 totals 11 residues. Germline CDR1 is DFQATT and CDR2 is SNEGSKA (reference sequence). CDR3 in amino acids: CSAQVLKAQHF. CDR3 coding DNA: TGCAGTGCTCAAGTTCTCAAGGCCCAGCATTTT.

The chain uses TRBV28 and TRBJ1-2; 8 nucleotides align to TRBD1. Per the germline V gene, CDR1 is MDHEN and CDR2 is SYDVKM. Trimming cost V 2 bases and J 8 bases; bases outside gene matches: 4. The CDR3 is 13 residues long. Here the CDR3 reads CASSLQGARGYTF. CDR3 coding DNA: TGTGCCAGCAGTTTACAGGGGGCTCGGGGCTACACCTTC.

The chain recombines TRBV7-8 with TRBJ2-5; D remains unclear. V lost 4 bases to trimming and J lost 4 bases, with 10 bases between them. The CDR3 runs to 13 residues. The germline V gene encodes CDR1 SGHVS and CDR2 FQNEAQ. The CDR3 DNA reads TGTGCCAGCAGCTCCTATATTGGAGAGACCCAGTACTTC. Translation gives CASSSYIGETQYF.

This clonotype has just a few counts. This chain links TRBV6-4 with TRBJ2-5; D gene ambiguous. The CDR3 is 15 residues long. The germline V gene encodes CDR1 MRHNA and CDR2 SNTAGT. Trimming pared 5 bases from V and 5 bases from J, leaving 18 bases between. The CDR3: CASSCCEARRETQYF. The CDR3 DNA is TGTGCCAGCAGTTGTTGCGAAGCCCGGCGCGAGACCCAGTACTTC.

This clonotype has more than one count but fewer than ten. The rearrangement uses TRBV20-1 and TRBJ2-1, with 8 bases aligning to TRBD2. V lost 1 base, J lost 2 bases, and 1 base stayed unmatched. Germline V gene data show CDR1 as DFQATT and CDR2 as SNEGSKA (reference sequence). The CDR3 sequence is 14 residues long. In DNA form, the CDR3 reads TGCAGTGCTAGAGGGCGGGAGGCCTACAATGAGCAGTTCTTC. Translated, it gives CSARGREAYNEQFF.

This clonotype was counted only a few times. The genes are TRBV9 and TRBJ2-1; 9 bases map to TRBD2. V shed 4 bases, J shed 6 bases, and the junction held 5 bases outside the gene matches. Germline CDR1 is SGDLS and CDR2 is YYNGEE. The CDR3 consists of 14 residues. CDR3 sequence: CASSTGLAFNEQFF. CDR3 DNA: TGTGCCAGCAGCACCGGACTAGCGTTCAATGAGCAGTTCTTC. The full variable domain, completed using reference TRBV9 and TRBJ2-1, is DSGVTQTPKHLITATGQRVTLRCSPRSGDLSVYWYQQSLDQGLQFLIQYYNGEERAKGNILERFSAQQFPDLHSELNLSSLELGDSALYFCASSTGLAFNEQFFGPGTRLTVL.

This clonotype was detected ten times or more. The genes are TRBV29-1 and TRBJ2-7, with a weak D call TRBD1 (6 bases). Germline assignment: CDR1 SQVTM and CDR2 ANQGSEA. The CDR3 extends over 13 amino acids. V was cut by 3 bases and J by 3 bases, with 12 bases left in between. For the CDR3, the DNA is TGCAGCGTTGAGGGGACGGGACACTACGAGCAGTACTTC. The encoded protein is CSVEGTGHYEQYF.

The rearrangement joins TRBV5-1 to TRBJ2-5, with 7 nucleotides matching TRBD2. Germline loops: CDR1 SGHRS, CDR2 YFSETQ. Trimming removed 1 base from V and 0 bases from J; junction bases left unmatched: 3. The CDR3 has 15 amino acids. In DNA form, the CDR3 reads TGCGCCAGCAGCTTGTCCGGGGGGTACCAAGAGACCCAGTACTTC. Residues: CASSLSGGYQETQYF.

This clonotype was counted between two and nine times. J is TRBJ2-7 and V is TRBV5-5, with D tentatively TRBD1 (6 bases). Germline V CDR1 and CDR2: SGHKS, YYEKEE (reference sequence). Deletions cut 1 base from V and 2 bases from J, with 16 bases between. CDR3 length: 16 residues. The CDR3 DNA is TGTGCCAGCAGCTTGTTTCCCGGGACAAGTCCCTACGAGCAGTACTTC. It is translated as CASSLFPGTSPYEQYF.

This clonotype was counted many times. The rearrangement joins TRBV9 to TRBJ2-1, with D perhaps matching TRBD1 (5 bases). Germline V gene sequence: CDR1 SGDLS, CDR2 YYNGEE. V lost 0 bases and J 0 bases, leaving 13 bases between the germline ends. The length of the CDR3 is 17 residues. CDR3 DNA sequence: TGTGCCAGCAGCGTAGATCAGGACATGAGCTCCTACAATGAGCAGTTCTTC. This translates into CASSVDQDMSSYNEQFF.

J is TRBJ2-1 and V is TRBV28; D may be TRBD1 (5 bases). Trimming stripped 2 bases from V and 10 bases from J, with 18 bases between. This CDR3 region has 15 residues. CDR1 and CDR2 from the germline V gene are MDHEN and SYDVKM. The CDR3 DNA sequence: TGTGCCAGCAGTTTAAAAGTCGCGGCAGGGCGGGAGCAGTTCTTC. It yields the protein CASSLKVAAGREQFF.

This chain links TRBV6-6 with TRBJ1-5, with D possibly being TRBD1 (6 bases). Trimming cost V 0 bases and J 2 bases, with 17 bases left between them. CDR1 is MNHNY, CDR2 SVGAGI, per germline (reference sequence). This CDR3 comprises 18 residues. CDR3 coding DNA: TGTGCCAGCAGTTACTCGACAGGTCCGGAGATGGGCAATCAGCCCCAGCATTTT. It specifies CASSYSTGPEMGNQPQHF.

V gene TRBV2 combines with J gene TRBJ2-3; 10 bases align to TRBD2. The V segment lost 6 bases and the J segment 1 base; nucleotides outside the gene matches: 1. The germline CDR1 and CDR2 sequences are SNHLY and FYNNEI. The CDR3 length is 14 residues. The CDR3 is CASRLAGGTDTQYF. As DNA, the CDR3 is TGTGCCAGCAGGCTAGCGGGGGGCACAGATACGCAGTATTTT. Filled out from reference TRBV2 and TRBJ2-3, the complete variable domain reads EPEVTQTPSHQVTQMGQEVILRCVPISNHLYFYWYRQILGQKVEFLVSFYNNEISEKSEIFDDQFSVERPDGSNFTLKIRSTKLEDSAMYFCASRLAGGTDTQYFGPGTRLTVL.

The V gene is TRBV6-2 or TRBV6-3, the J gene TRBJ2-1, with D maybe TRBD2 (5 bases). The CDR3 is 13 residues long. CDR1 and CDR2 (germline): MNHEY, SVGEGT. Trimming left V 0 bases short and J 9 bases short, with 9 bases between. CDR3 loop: CASSYSRGIEQFF. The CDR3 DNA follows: TGTGCCAGCAGTTACTCCCGGGGAATTGAGCAGTTCTTC.

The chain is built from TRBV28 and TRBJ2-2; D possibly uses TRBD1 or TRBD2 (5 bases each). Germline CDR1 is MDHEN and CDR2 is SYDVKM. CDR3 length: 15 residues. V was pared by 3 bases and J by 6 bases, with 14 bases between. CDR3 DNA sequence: TGTGCCAGCAGTTTTACTTCGGGGCTCGCCGGGGAGCTGTTTTTT. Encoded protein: CASSFTSGLAGELFF.

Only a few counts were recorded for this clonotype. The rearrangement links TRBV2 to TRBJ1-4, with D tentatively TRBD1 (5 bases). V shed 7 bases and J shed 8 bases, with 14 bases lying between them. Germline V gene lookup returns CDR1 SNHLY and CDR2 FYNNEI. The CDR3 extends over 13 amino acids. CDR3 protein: CASIRDADEKLFF. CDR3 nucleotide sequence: TGTGCCAGCATCCGGGACGCTGACGAAAAACTGTTTTTT.